This T cell receptor beta chain was sequenced in a study of radiation and T cells in renal cell carcinoma. Time point here: blood 4 weeks post-SBRT, at nephrectomy. As for treatment: 15 Gy SBRT to primary tumor, nephrectomy 4 weeks later. The table came from immunoSEQ multiplex PCR; TCRdb's copy has only in-frame clones and leaves some out. The sample includes approximately 150,000 clones, approximately 86% of them seen just once. The germline V and J ends were trimmed by 2 bases and 3 bases, with 4 bases remaining between them. Germline CDR1 and CDR2: MNHNS and SASEGT. This CDR3 has 12 residues. This sample comprised blood, obtained from a patient whose treatment included radiotherapy and nephrectomy. This receptor was obtained from a woman between 45 and 65 years old with renal cell carcinoma. The chain couples TRBV6-1 to TRBJ1-2; D remains unclear. CDR3 DNA sequence: TGTGCCAGCAGTGAACCGGACTATGGCTACACCTTC. Amino acids: CASSEPDYGYTF.